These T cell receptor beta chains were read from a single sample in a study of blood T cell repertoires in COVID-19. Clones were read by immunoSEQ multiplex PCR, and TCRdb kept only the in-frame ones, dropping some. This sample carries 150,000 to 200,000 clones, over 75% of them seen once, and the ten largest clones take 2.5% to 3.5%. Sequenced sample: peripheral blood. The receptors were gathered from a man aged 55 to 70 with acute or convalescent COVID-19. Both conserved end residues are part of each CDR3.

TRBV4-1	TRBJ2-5	CASSPSRLAPNQETQYF
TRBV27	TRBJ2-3	CASGSSGVPSSTDTQYF
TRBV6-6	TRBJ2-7	CASSPRTSGTVHEQYF
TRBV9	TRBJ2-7	CASTPGTGANEQYF
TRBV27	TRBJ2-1	CASSPHPLVKNEQFF
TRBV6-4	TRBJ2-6	CASRPSSGANVLTF
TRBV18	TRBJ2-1	CASSQGTYNEQFF
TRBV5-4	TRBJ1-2	CASSLGGGTAYGYTF
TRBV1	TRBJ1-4	CTSSQEAGGTTNEKLFF
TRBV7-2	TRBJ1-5	CASSLGAGGYQPQHF
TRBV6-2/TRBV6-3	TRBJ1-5	CASSYSYRASNQPQHF
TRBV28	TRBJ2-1	CASSLYSSGYNEQFF
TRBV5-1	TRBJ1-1	CASSLGGDQSVAFF
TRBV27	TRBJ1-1	CASSLMGGNTEAFF
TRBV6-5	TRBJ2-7	CASSYTTGISYEQYF
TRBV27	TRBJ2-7	CASSLSPGSSYEQYF
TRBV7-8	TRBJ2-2	CASSPRNSGNTGELFF
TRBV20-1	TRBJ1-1	CSAIRGTEAFF
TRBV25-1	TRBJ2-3	CASSPRDRGLTDTQYF
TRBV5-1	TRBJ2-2	CASSPRRANGELFF
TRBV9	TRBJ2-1	CASSVDPGDYNEQFF
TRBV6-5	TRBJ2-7	CASTSQAGGYEQYF
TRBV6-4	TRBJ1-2	CASSDSTGGGYGYTF
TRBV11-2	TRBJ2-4	CASSPIREAKNIQYF
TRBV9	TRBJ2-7	CASSLQRDYEQYF
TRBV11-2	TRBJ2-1	CASSLVLAPYNEQFF
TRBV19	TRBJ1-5	CASRSGQGTSNQPQHF
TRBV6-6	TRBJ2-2	CASSRRLAGGGDTGELFF
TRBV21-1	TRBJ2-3	CASSKDGSAVSTDTQYF
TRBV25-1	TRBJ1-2	CASSELGTGAGIGYTF
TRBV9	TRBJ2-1	CASSVAGDGHNEQFF
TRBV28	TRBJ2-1	CASSGLASSGRGNEQFF
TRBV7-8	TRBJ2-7	CASSSERGAYEQYF
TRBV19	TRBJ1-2	CASSIEGGTGGHGYTF
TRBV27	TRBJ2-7	CASSAGTGSYEQYF
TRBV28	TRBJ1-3	CASTLGNTIYF
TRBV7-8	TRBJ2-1	CASSLGLAGGPGNEQFF
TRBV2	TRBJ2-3	CASSAADGTDTQYF
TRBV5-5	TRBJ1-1	CASSWARNTEAFF
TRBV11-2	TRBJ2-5	CASSLDRGTGVKETQYF
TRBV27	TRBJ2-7	CASSLLGGEQYF
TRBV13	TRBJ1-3	CASSLQGAGNTIYF
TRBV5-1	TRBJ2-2	CASSFDRQRGRDRNTGELFF
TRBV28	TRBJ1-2	CASSYRGRDGYTF
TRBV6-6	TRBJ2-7	CASAGTSDTQYF
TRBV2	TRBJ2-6	CASTRASGILGANVLTF
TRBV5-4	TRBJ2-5	CASSPDAVAQYF
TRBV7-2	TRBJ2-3	CASSWAGTVEVTDTQYF
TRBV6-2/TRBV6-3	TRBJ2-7	CASSYSTGWSYEQYF
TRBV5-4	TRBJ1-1	CASSLGSGQNTEAFF
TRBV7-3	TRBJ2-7	CASSERGGYEQYF
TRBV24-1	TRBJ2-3	CATSDFGGTNTDTQYF
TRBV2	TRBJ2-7	CASTAGVRYEQYF
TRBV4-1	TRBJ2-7	CASSQEPGTGIHEQYF
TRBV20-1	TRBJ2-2	CSASGVTTGELFF
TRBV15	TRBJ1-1	CATSRDSSGSTEAFF
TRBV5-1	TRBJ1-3	CASSLGRTGNTIYF
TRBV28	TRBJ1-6	CASSLRGRISNSPLHF
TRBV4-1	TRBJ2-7	CASSQRTSGLSYEQYF